This T cell receptor beta chain was profiled in a study of OX40 agonist ivuxolimab in advanced cancers. The ends lost 1 base at V and 4 bases at J; junction bases unmatched: 3. The germline V gene has CDR1 GTSNPN and CDR2 SVGIG (reference sequence). This CDR3 has 14 amino acids. This clone was observed a single time. The repertoire was sequenced with immunoSEQ multiplex PCR; TCRdb's copy has only in-frame clones and lacks some. The sample has approximately 17,000 clones; around 80% are singletons. The specimen comprised CD4+ or CD8+ T cells sorted from blood, sampled in a trial of the OX40 agonist ivuxolimab. The chain links TRBV30 to TRBJ1-5; 8 positions match TRBD1. This receptor was taken from an adult with an advanced solid tumor such as melanoma, head and neck, liver or kidney cancer. The CDR3 sequence: CAWSETGVNQPQHF. The CDR3 DNA sequence: TGTGCCTGGAGTGAGACAGGGGTAAATCAGCCCCAGCATTTT. Drawing the rest from reference TRBV30 and TRBJ1-5, the complete variable domain is SQTIHQWPATLVQPVGSPLSLECTVEGTSNPNLYWYRQAAGRGLQLLFYSVGIGQISSEVPQNLSASRPQDRQFILSSKKLLLSDSGFYLCAWSETGVNQPQHFGDGTRLSIL.